This T cell receptor beta chain emerged from a study of shared clonotypes between healthy human individuals. As for the study in general: For every donor, three CD4 naive, three CD4 memory, two CD8 naive and one CD8 memory plates were used.

Each subset's genomic DNA was shared equally among a number of immunoSEQ plates. Produced via immunoSEQ multiplex PCR; TCRdb's table is partial and in-frame only. The sample holds about 2 million clones, approximately 95% seen once. The study, taken as a whole, reports: Investigators expected sequencing depth to affect clonotype sharing among donors.

Trimming left V 2 bases short and J 0 bases short, with 14 bases between. Germline CDR1 and CDR2: KGHSH and LQKENI. CDR3 length: 17 residues. The naive CD8 population came from CD45RO-negative cells selected for CCR7, without terminally differentiated effector memory CD45RA+ cells. Study donors comprised healthy, HIV-negative adults devoid of recent acute infection or vaccination. In regard to this clone: No antigen is known for it.

The chain has TRBV18 and TRBJ1-3, with a possible D match to TRBD1 (5 bases). The receptor was derived from a man between 18 and 29 years old in good health. Sequences were obtained from naive CD8+ T cells sorted from blood. CDR3 bases: TGTGCCAGCTCACCAGGCTACGACAGACCCTCTGGAAACACCATATATTTT. This encodes CASSPGYDRPSGNTIYF.